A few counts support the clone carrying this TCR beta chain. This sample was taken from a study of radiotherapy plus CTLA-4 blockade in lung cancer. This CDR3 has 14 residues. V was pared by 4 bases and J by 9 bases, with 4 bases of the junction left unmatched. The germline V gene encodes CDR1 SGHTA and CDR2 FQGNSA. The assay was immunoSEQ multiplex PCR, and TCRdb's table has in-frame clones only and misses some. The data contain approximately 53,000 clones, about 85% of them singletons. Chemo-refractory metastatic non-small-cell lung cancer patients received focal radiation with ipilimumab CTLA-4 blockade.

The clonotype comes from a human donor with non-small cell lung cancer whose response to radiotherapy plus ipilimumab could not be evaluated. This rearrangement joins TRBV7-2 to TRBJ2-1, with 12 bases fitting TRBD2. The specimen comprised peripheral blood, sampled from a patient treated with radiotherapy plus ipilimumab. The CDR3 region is CASSWASGRVEQFF. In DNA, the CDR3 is TGTGCCAGCAGCTGGGCTAGCGGGAGGGTTGAGCAGTTCTTC.